The 31 T cell receptor beta chains reported below all come from one sample, sequenced in a study of T cell responses to AZD1222 COVID-19 vaccine. The assay was immunoSEQ multiplex PCR, and TCRdb's table has in-frame clones only and misses some. This table holds roughly 110,000 clones, roughly 88% found once. The specimen comprised peripheral blood, sampled 28 days after the second AZD1222 dose. These receptors all come from an adult who received the AZD1222 COVID-19 vaccine.

The chain is built from TRBV7-3 and TRBJ2-5, with 8 nucleotides matching TRBD2. V shed 6 bases and J 4 bases; nucleotides not matched to a gene: 13. Germline V gene lookup returns CDR1 SGHTA and CDR2 FQGTGA. The CDR3 length is 16 residues. CDR3 DNA sequence: TGTGCCAGCAGTAAAGGGGACGGGCTAGCGGGAGAGACCCAGTACTTC. Its translation: CASSKGDGLAGETQYF.

The V call is TRBV29-1, the J call TRBJ2-7; 7 positions agree with TRBD2. V dropped 6 bases and J dropped 2; count of bases not matched to a gene: 10. Looked up from germline, CDR1 is SQVTM and CDR2 is ANQGSEA. The CDR3 covers 14 residues. CDR3 region: CSVVLAGKTYEQYF. The DNA of the CDR3 is TGCAGCGTCGTCTTAGCGGGCAAAACCTACGAGCAGTACTTC.

This clone was seen a handful of times. V is TRBV19 and J is TRBJ2-7, with TRBD1 identical over 10 bases. The ends lost 6 bases at V and 3 bases at J; junction bases unmatched: 5. Germline CDR1 LNHDA, CDR2 SQIVND (reference sequence). This CDR3 has 14 residues. DNA of the CDR3: TGTGCCAGTAGGGAGACAGGGGGCGACTACGAGCAGTACTTC. It specifies CASRETGGDYEQYF.

V and J are TRBV2 and TRBJ1-2, with 12 bases identical to TRBD1. After removal of 7 bases from V and 4 bases from J, the junction contained 4 bases not matched to a gene. The CDR3 spans 14 residues. Germline V gene data show CDR1 as SNHLY and CDR2 as FYNNEI. CDR3 sequence (DNA): TGTGCCAGCATGGGACAGGGGGCCGGCTATGGCTACACCTTC. Translation gives CASMGQGAGYGYTF.

V is TRBV27 and J is TRBJ2-3, with a tentative D call TRBD1 (6 bases). Germline-derived CDR1 and CDR2 are MNHEY and SMNVEV (reference sequence). Trimming pared 6 bases from V and 5 bases from J, leaving 18 bases between. CDR3 size: 15 residues. This chain's CDR3 is CASSPQGQLQDTQYF. CDR3 DNA sequence: TGTGCCAGCAGCCCGCAAGGACAGCTTCAAGATACGCAGTATTTT.

The CDR3: CATSRDRVTENTGELFF. CDR3 nucleotide sequence: TGTGCCACCAGCAGAGATAGGGTAACAGAGAACACCGGGGAGCTGTTTTTT. The J gene is TRBJ2-2, the V gene TRBV15; D call uncertain. The germline CDR1 and CDR2 sequences are LNHNV and YYDKDF (reference sequence). This CDR3 is 17 amino acids long. Trimming shortened V by 0 bases and J by 1 base, and 12 bases separated the two germline ends.

The chain couples TRBV5-5 to TRBJ2-5, with D perhaps matching TRBD2 (5 bases). This CDR3 comprises 12 residues. Germline V lookup: CDR1 SGHKS, CDR2 YYEKEE (reference sequence). V was shortened by 4 bases and J by 2 bases, with 6 bases between the two germline ends. CDR3 DNA sequence: TGTGCCAGCAGCCCGGGACAAGAGACCCAGTACTTC. Translating gives CASSPGQETQYF.

The chain uses TRBV11-2 and TRBJ1-1, with D possibly being TRBD1 (5 bases). The CDR3 loop spans 10 amino acids. Germline loops: CDR1 SGHAT, CDR2 FQNNGV. V shed 11 bases and J shed 10 bases, with 14 bases lying between them. The CDR3 bases are TGTGCCGGGGGAGGGCGAGGAGCTTTCTTT. Translation gives CAGGGRGAFF.

The chain uses TRBV6-6 and TRBJ1-5; D gene ambiguous. V lost 5 bases and J lost 0, with 8 bases in between. CDR1 MNHNY and CDR2 SVGAGI come from the germline V gene (reference sequence). The CDR3 has 14 residues. The DNA for the CDR3 is TGTGCCAGCAGTGAGTCTTATAGCAATCAGCCCCAGCATTTT. It is translated as CASSESYSNQPQHF.

This rearrangement joins TRBV2 to TRBJ2-5, with 7 bases matching TRBD1. Germline loops: CDR1 SNHLY, CDR2 FYNNEI. The trim removed 0 bases at V and 5 bases at J, leaving 9 bases unmatched. The CDR3 length is 16 residues. CDR3 loop: CASSEAGDRVGETQYF. In nucleotides, the CDR3 is TGTGCCAGCAGTGAAGCGGGAGACAGGGTCGGGGAGACCCAGTACTTC.

This chain uses TRBV5-6 with TRBJ1-2, with TRBD1 matching 7 bases. Germline V CDR1 and CDR2: SGHDT, YYEEEE. The length of the CDR3 is 13 residues. The junction had 1 base not matched to a gene; V was cut back by 2 bases and J by 3 bases. CDR3 loop: CASSFGTDYGYTF. In DNA, the CDR3 is TGTGCCAGCAGCTTCGGGACAGACTATGGCTACACCTTC.

The chain has TRBV4-3 and TRBJ2-1; the D is unclear. The V and J ends lost 1 base and 5 bases respectively, with 21 bases between them. CDR1 LGHNA and CDR2 YSLEER come from the germline V gene. The CDR3 is made up of 18 amino acids. DNA of the CDR3: TGCGCCAGCAGCCAAGCAACCTATGGCAGTTCGTTTAACAATGAGCAGTTCTTC. Its protein is CASSQATYGSSFNNEQFF.

The chain has TRBV3-1 (or the pseudogene TRBV3-2) and TRBJ2-1; D uncertain. V was pared by 0 bases and J by 9 bases, with 9 bases between. Germline V gives CDR1 LGHDT, CDR2 YNNKEL (reference sequence). The CDR3 covers 13 residues. The CDR3 DNA sequence: TGTGCCAGCAGCCAAGATGCTTCGACTGAGCAGTTCTTC. Its protein product is CASSQDASTEQFF.

The table lists this clone with a count of one. CDR3 residues: CASSLGSGGAYEQYF. Written as DNA, the CDR3 is TGTGCCAGCAGCTTAGGGAGCGGGGGAGCCTACGAGCAGTACTTC. The V gene is TRBV11-3, the J gene TRBJ2-7; 8 nucleotides match TRBD2. CDR3 length equals 15 residues. The germline V gene encodes CDR1 SGHNT and CDR2 YENEEA. J gave up 2 bases and V 1 base, and 4 bases lay outside the gene matches. Looking up the rest from reference TRBV11-3 and TRBJ2-7 gives the full variable domain: EAGVVQSPRYKIIEKKQPVAFWCNPISGHNTLYWYLQNLGQGPELLIRYENEEAVDDSQLPKDRFSAERLKGVDSTLKIQPAELGDSAVYLCASSLGSGGAYEQYFGPGTRLTVT.

The chain is built from TRBV6-6 and TRBJ2-1; D possibly corresponds to TRBD1 (5 bases). CDR3 length: 15 residues. Germline V gene sequence: CDR1 MNHNY, CDR2 SVGAGI (reference sequence). V lost 0 bases to trimming and J lost 4 bases, with 10 bases between them. As DNA, the CDR3 is TGTGCCAGCAGTTACTCGAAGGGGCCATACAATGAGCAGTTCTTC. Amino acid sequence: CASSYSKGPYNEQFF.

This clone was observed once. This rearrangement joins TRBV5-1 to TRBJ1-6; 10 bases agree with TRBD1. Germline lookup yields CDR1 SGHRS and CDR2 YFSETQ. J was trimmed by 2 bases and V by 4 bases; bases with no gene match: 9. The CDR3 is 18 residues long. Here the CDR3 DNA reads TGCGCCAGCAGCCTAGGACAGGGGGGATCCGCCTATAATTCACCCCTCCACTTT. It is translated as CASSLGQGGSAYNSPLHF.

The J gene is TRBJ1-1, the V gene TRBV20-1; no reliable D call. The CDR3 spans 11 residues. Germline V lookup: CDR1 DFQATT, CDR2 SNEGSKA (reference sequence). Between the trimmed V and J ends, which lost 6 bases and 4 bases, there was a span of 9 bases. The CDR3 nucleotides read TGCAGTGCCTCGGGTGGCACTGAAGCTTTCTTT. As protein: CSASGGTEAFF.

The V and J genes are TRBV6-1 and TRBJ2-5; TRBD2 matches 7 bases. Germline CDR1 is MNHNS and CDR2 is SASEGT. The junction had 12 bases not matched to a gene; V was cut back by 3 bases and J by 2 bases. The length of the CDR3 is 17 residues. The CDR3 DNA reads TGTGCCAGCAGTGATCGGGGTTTTGGAGCGGGGCAAGAGACCCAGTACTTC. This gives the protein CASSDRGFGAGQETQYF.

V gene TRBV21-1 combines with J gene TRBJ2-5; the tabulated D call, TRBD1, remains unverified against the DNA. TRBV21-1 is designated a pseudogene. The CDR3 runs 14 residues. As DNA, the CDR3 is TGTGCCAGCAGCACCGGGACAGGAGGAAAGACCCAGTACTTC. Protein: CASSTGTGGKTQYF.

This chain connects TRBV9 to TRBJ2-3; the D is unclear. The CDR3 has 12 amino acids. Between the trimmed V and J ends, which lost 6 bases and 2 bases, there was a span of 7 bases. Germline values: CDR1 SGDLS, CDR2 YYNGEE. CDR3 nucleotides: TGTGCCAGCACAGGCGACACAGATACGCAGTATTTT. The encoded protein is CASTGDTDTQYF.

The chain carries TRBV2 and TRBJ2-1, with TRBD1 matching over 7 bases. J was trimmed by 0 bases and V by 6 bases; bases with no gene match: 8. CDR1 is SNHLY, CDR2 FYNNEI, per germline. This CDR3 contains 16 residues. For the CDR3, the DNA is TGTGCCAGCAGGGTAACAGGGGCGAGCTCCTACAATGAGCAGTTCTTC. Translation gives CASRVTGASSYNEQFF.

V is TRBV15 and J is TRBJ1-1; weak D call: TRBD1 (6 bases). CDR1 and CDR2 from the germline V gene are LNHNV and YYDKDF (reference sequence). Trimming pared 7 bases from V and 3 bases from J, leaving 18 bases between. This CDR3 is 15 amino acids long. CDR3 in DNA: TGTGCCACCACTCCAACAGGGACTTCCGACACTGAAGCTTTCTTT. Residues: CATTPTGTSDTEAFF. The variable domain in full, with the rest retrieved from reference TRBV15 and TRBJ1-1, is DAMVIQNPRYQVTQFGKPVTLSCSQTLNHNVMYWYQQKSSQAPKLLFHYYDKDFNNEADTPDNFQSRRPNTSFCFLDIRSPGLGDTAMYLCATTPTGTSDTEAFFGQGTRLTVV.

This rearrangement joins TRBV25-1 to TRBJ2-5; 8 bases map to TRBD1. The CDR3 extends over 15 amino acids. Germline lookup yields CDR1 MGHDK and CDR2 SYGVNS. J was trimmed by 4 bases and V by 2 bases; bases with no gene match: 6. The CDR3 reads CASSEGTGFPETQYF. CDR3 bases: TGTGCCAGCAGTGAAGGGACAGGTTTTCCAGAGACCCAGTACTTC.

The chain links TRBV7-8 to TRBJ1-4, with unresolved D. There are 15 residues in the CDR3. The ends were cut back, 3 bases at V and 10 bases at J, with 18 bases in the middle. Germline V gene data show CDR1 as SGHVS and CDR2 as FQNEAQ. The DNA for the CDR3 is TGTGCCAGCAGCTTGGTTCGGGTCAGGCAGGCAAAACTGTTTTTT. This sequence encodes CASSLVRVRQAKLFF.

The chain has TRBV7-6 and TRBJ1-4; TRBD1 matches 9 bases. V shed 6 bases and J 5 bases; nucleotides not matched to a gene: 7. The germline gives CDR1 SGHVS, CDR2 FNYEAQ. The CDR3 spans 15 residues. CDR3 nucleotides: TGTGCCAGCAGACCCACAGGGGGCCCGAATGAAAAACTGTTTTTT. Translated, it gives CASRPTGGPNEKLFF.

The chain recombines TRBV6-5 with TRBJ2-7; perhaps TRBD1 as D (6 bases). CDR1 MNHEY and CDR2 SVGAGI come from the germline V gene. V shed 6 bases and J shed 0 bases, with 15 bases lying between them. The CDR3 extends over 15 amino acids. CDR3 sequence (DNA): TGTGCCAGCAGACTCAACAGGGAGAGCTCCTACGAGCAGTACTTC. As protein: CASRLNRESSYEQYF.

The chain has TRBV28 and TRBJ2-5; 7 bases match TRBD2. Trimming took 6 bases from V and 2 from J; bases not matched to a gene: 6. The CDR3 is made up of 14 amino acids. Germline assignment: CDR1 MDHEN and CDR2 SYDVKM. The chain's CDR3 is CASSDGLVQETQYF. Here the CDR3 DNA reads TGTGCCAGCAGCGATGGACTAGTACAAGAGACCCAGTACTTC.

The chain is built from TRBV19 and TRBJ1-4; weak D call: TRBD1 (5 bases). The V gene lost 5 bases and the J gene lost 7 bases, with 14 bases spanning the gap. CDR1 LNHDA and CDR2 SQIVND come from the germline V gene (reference sequence). CDR3 length equals 14 residues. The DNA for the CDR3 is TGTGCCAGTAGTGCCGGGACTTCGAGTGAAAAACTGTTTTTT. Translating it yields CASSAGTSSEKLFF.

The chain joins TRBV4-3 to TRBJ2-2; D remains unclear. Germline CDR1 is LGHNA and CDR2 is YSLEER. V lost 0 bases, J lost 6 bases, and 20 bases lay in between. CDR3 length: 18 amino acids. The CDR3 coding sequence is TGCGCCAGCAGCCAAGATCTCCTGGGGTTAGTTGCCGCCGGGGAGCTGTTTTTT. Amino acids: CASSQDLLGLVAAGELFF.

This chain connects TRBV29-1 to TRBJ1-4; D possibly corresponds to TRBD1 (5 bases). V was shortened by 7 bases and J by 7 bases, with 13 bases between the two germline ends. Germline V CDR1 and CDR2: SQVTM, ANQGSEA. This CDR3 has 12 amino acids. The CDR3 is CSARGGGEKLFF. The CDR3 DNA sequence: TGCAGCGCCCGTGGGGGAGGTGAAAAACTGTTTTTT.

This sequence joins TRBV6-1 and TRBJ1-6, with TRBD1 as a possible D gene (5 bases). Deletions cut 1 base from V and 14 bases from J, with 15 bases between. Germline V lookup: CDR1 MNHNS, CDR2 SASEGT. CDR3 length: 14 amino acids. Here the CDR3 reads CASSEEMGWGSLHF. Written as DNA, the CDR3 is TGTGCCAGCAGTGAAGAGATGGGGTGGGGGTCCCTCCACTTT.